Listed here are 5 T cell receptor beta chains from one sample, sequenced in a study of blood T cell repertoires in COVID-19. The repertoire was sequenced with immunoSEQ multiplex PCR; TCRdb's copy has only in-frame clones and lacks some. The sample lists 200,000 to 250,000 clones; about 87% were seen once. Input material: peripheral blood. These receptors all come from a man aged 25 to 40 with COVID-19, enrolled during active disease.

CDR3 bases: TGTGCCAGCAGCCAATGGTCTAGCGGCACAGGAATCCTCTCCTACGAGCAGTACTTC. Translation gives CASSQWSSGTGILSYEQYF. The chain is built from TRBV14 and TRBJ2-7, with 7 positions matching TRBD2. Germline CDR1 and CDR2: SGHDN and FVKESK. V was clipped by 2 bases and J by 0 bases; unmatched bases: 16. The CDR3 loop spans 19 amino acids.

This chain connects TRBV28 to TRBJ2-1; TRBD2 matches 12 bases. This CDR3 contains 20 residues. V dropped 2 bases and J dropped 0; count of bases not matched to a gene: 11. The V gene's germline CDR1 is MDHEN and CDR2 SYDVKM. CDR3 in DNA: TGTGCCAGCAGTTTAAGCCTCGGACTAGCGGGATCCAGCTCCTACAATGAGCAGTTCTTC. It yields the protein CASSLSLGLAGSSSYNEQFF.

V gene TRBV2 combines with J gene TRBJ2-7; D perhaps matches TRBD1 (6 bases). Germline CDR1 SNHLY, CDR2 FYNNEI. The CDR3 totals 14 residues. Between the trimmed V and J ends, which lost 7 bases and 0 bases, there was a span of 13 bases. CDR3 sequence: CASTGTDSSYEQYF. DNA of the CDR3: TGTGCCAGCACCGGGACGGACAGCTCCTACGAGCAGTACTTC. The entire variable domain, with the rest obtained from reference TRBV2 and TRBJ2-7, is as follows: EPEVTQTPSHQVTQMGQEVILRCVPISNHLYFYWYRQILGQKVEFLVSFYNNEISEKSEIFDDQFSVERPDGSNFTLKIRSTKLEDSAMYFCASTGTDSSYEQYFGPGTRLTVT.

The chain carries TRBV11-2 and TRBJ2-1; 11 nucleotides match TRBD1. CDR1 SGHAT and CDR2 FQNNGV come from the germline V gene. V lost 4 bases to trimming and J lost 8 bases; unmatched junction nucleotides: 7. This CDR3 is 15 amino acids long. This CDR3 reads CASSSDRGRRHEQFF. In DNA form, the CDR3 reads TGTGCCAGCAGCTCGGACAGGGGGCGAAGGCATGAGCAGTTCTTC.

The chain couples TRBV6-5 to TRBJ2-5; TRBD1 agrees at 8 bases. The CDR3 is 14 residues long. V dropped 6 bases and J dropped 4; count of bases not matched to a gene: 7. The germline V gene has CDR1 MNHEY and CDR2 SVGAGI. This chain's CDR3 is CASSRDRGRETQYF. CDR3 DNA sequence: TGTGCCAGCAGCCGAGACAGGGGTCGAGAGACCCAGTACTTC.